The T cell receptor beta chain under discussion was sequenced for a study of molecular identifiers for immune sequencing clone quantification. About this clonotype itself: A much larger clone is a single base away; this may be a read error.

CDR1 SNHLY and CDR2 FYNNEI come from the germline V gene. The CDR3 is made up of 13 amino acids. MiXCR, applied by TCRdb to the PCR reads, yields one record per CDR3 protein. The table records 300,000 to 350,000 distinct CDR3 sequences, about 20% of them present only once. The receptor's source is a human donor in good health. Some libraries in this study had Jurkat cell RNA spiked in. This chain joins TRBV2 and TRBJ2-6; D is perhaps TRBD1 (5 bases). Source material: naive CD8+ T cells from blood, with Jurkat cell RNA spiked in. Sample subset: FACS-sorted CD8+CD4-CCR7+CD45RA+ naive T cells. The CDR3, as DNA: TGTGCCACCGCCCGCTCTGGGGCCAACGTCCGGACTTTC. It yields the protein CATARSGANVRTF.